This T cell receptor beta chain comes out of a study of T cell responses to AZD1222 COVID-19 vaccine. The protocol was immunoSEQ multiplex PCR, while the TCRdb copy is restricted to in-frame clones and leaves out a portion. The table shows more than 85,000 clones, with 80% to 90% occurring only once. Trimming took 6 bases from V and 7 from J, leaving 24 bases between them. There are 16 residues in the CDR3. Germline assignment: CDR1 LGHNT and CDR2 FRNRAP. The rearrangement uses TRBV12-5 and TRBJ1-2, with D possibly TRBD1 on 5 matching bases. Sequences were derived from peripheral blood, sampled 28 days after the second AZD1222 dose. The receptor's source is an adult who received the AZD1222 COVID-19 vaccine. The chain's CDR3 is CASGEGYTQAPGGYTF. CDR3 DNA sequence: TGTGCTAGTGGCGAGGGATACACACAGGCCCCAGGTGGCTACACCTTC.